One and the same sample provided the 25 T cell receptor beta chains below, sequenced in a study of blood T cell repertoires in COVID-19. The protocol was immunoSEQ multiplex PCR, while the TCRdb copy is restricted to in-frame clones and leaves out a portion. The data contain around 78,000 clones, roughly 73% of them singletons. Sequencing was carried out using peripheral blood. These receptors originate from a human donor in a cohort sampled during active COVID-19.

This clone has just one count. The V call is TRBV11-2, the J call TRBJ2-3; 9 positions match TRBD2. CDR3 length: 16 amino acids. With 8 bases clipped from V and 1 base from J, the junction kept 10 bases outside the gene matches. Germline V gene sequence: CDR1 SGHAT, CDR2 FQNNGV. The CDR3 nucleotides read TGTGCCAGCGGGGCGGCGGGGGGGTTGGGCACAGATACGCAGTATTTT. As protein: CASGAAGGLGTDTQYF.

This chain joins TRBV5-6 and TRBJ1-4; 11 nucleotides match TRBD1. CDR3 size: 15 residues. The trim removed 4 bases at V and 8 bases at J, leaving 7 bases unmatched. Germline CDR1 is SGHDT and CDR2 is YYEEEE. CDR3 sequence (DNA): TGTGCCAGCAGCCAAGGACAGGGGGCGTGGGAAAAACTGTTTTTT. Translation gives CASSQGQGAWEKLFF.

The chain employs TRBV28 and TRBJ2-2, with TRBD1 as a possible D gene (6 bases). The germline V gene has CDR1 MDHEN and CDR2 SYDVKM. This CDR3 region has 16 residues. Trimming shortened V by 3 bases and J by 5 bases, and 16 bases separated the two germline ends. The CDR3 DNA is TGTGCCAGCAGTTTTTTGGCCACAGGGAGAACCGGGGAGCTGTTTTTT. Translating gives CASSFLATGRTGELFF.

The rearrangement uses TRBV5-1 and TRBJ1-2, with 7 nucleotides matching TRBD1. Trimming removed 4 bases from V and 3 bases from J; junction bases left unmatched: 6. CDR3 size: 14 residues. The germline V gene has CDR1 SGHRS and CDR2 YFSETQ. The CDR3 DNA reads TGCGCCAGCAGCCCAAGACAGGGAGACTATGGCTACACCTTC. Translating gives CASSPRQGDYGYTF.

The J gene is TRBJ1-4, the V gene TRBV28, with TRBD1 identical over 11 bases. Germline loops: CDR1 MDHEN, CDR2 SYDVKM. J was trimmed by 8 bases and V by 5 bases; bases with no gene match: 7. The length of the CDR3 is 15 residues. The CDR3 here is CASSQRGQGVEKLFF. CDR3 bases: TGTGCCAGCAGTCAAAGGGGACAGGGGGTAGAAAAACTGTTTTTT.

In its sample, this clone was seen a few times. The rearrangement links TRBV30 to TRBJ1-6, with D unclear. This CDR3 region has 14 residues. Trimming cost V 3 bases and J 5 bases, with 11 bases left between them. Per the germline V gene, CDR1 is GTSNPN and CDR2 is SVGIG (reference sequence). CDR3 DNA sequence: TGTGCCTGGAGGGCGAGGGCCGATAATTCACCCCTCCACTTT. Translation: CAWRARADNSPLHF. The full variable domain, rest sourced from reference TRBV30 and TRBJ1-6, is SQTIHQWPATLVQPVGSPLSLECTVEGTSNPNLYWYRQAAGRGLQLLFYSVGIGQISSEVPQNLSASRPQDRQFILSSKKLLLSDSGFYLCAWRARADNSPLHFGNGTRLTVT.

This clone was seen a handful of times. The gene calls are TRBV28 and TRBJ2-1, with D tentatively TRBD1 (6 bases). This CDR3 comprises 14 residues. V lost 6 bases to trimming and J lost 5 bases, with 14 bases between them. Germline CDR1 is MDHEN and CDR2 is SYDVKM. The CDR3 spells CASSPIGQNNEQFF. CDR3 coding DNA: TGTGCCAGCAGCCCGATTGGACAGAACAATGAGCAGTTCTTC.

This clone turned up a few times. V gene TRBV12-3 or TRBV12-4 combines with J gene TRBJ1-1, with a possible D match to TRBD1 (5 bases). The V and J ends lost 7 bases and 1 base respectively, with 10 bases between them. This CDR3 comprises 13 residues. The CDR3 here is CASKIQGNTEAFF. In nucleotides, the CDR3 is TGTGCCAGCAAAATCCAGGGGAACACTGAAGCTTTCTTT.

This chain uses TRBV11-1 with TRBJ1-4; 9 positions agree with TRBD1. The length of the CDR3 is 15 residues. The V and J ends lost 6 bases and 8 bases, in that order; junction bases with no gene match: 10. Germline V gene data show CDR1 as SGHAT and CDR2 as FQDESV (reference sequence). The CDR3 DNA reads as TGTGCCAGCAGTTACAGGGGGCACGGTCTCGAAAAACTGTTTTTT. Amino acids: CASSYRGHGLEKLFF.

The rearrangement links TRBV4-1 to TRBJ2-5; 15 positions agree with TRBD2. CDR1 and CDR2 (germline): MGHRA, YSYEKL. The junction had 1 base not matched to a gene; V was cut back by 4 bases and J by 1 base. This CDR3 region has 16 residues. The CDR3 region has the DNA TGCGCCAGCAGCCCGGGACTAGCGGGGGGCCAAGAGACCCAGTACTTC. Its translation is CASSPGLAGGQETQYF.

This clone was detected a few times. J is TRBJ1-2 and V is TRBV3-1 (or the pseudogene TRBV3-2), with D unresolved. Looked up from germline, CDR1 is LGHDT and CDR2 is YNNKEL (reference sequence). CDR3 length: 15 amino acids. V lost 0 bases, J lost 3 bases, and 11 bases lay in between. DNA for the CDR3: TGTGCCAGCAGCCAAGACCCAGGCGGGTACTATGGCTACACCTTC. As protein: CASSQDPGGYYGYTF.

The chain employs TRBV28 and TRBJ2-7, with D possibly TRBD1 on 6 matching bases. Germline assignment: CDR1 MDHEN and CDR2 SYDVKM. The CDR3 has 14 residues. Trimming took 6 bases from V and 2 from J, leaving 14 bases between them. CDR3 protein: CASRHRDKPYEQYF. The CDR3 nucleotides read TGTGCCAGCAGGCACCGGGACAAGCCCTACGAGCAGTACTTC.

The chain recombines TRBV19 with TRBJ1-5, with TRBD1 matching over 9 bases. The CDR3 has 14 amino acids. The germline V gene encodes CDR1 LNHDA and CDR2 SQIVND (reference sequence). V was clipped by 5 bases and J by 5 bases; unmatched bases: 4. The CDR3 is CASSYRDRDQPQHF. CDR3 sequence (DNA): TGTGCCAGTAGTTACCGGGACAGGGATCAGCCCCAGCATTTT.

The chain carries TRBV28 and TRBJ2-7; 7 nucleotides align to TRBD2. J lost 7 bases, V lost 10 bases, and 16 bases had no gene match. This CDR3 comprises 14 residues. CDR1 MDHEN and CDR2 SYDVKM come from the germline V gene. The CDR3 sequence: CATARLASRGEQYF. Written as DNA, the CDR3 is TGTGCCACAGCCAGACTAGCCAGCCGGGGGGAGCAGTACTTC.

The chain recombines TRBV3-1 (or the pseudogene TRBV3-2) with TRBJ1-6, with 7 bases matching TRBD1. Germline assignment: CDR1 LGHDT and CDR2 YNNKEL (reference sequence). V trimming: 4 bases; J trimming: 8 bases; junction bases outside the gene matches: 8. This CDR3 spans 15 amino acids. CDR3 DNA: TGTGCCAGCAGCCCCACAGGGGCAGGATATTCACCCCTCCACTTT. Translation: CASSPTGAGYSPLHF.

This clone has just one count. The chain carries TRBV7-9 and TRBJ1-1, with a possible D match to TRBD1 (5 bases). CDR1 is SEHNR and CDR2 is FQNEAQ in the germline V gene (reference sequence). Trimming took off 2 bases at V and 11 bases at J, with 21 bases between the two ends. The CDR3 is 15 amino acids. CDR3 loop: CASSLYPAGGLGAFF. CDR3 bases: TGTGCCAGCAGCTTATATCCGGCGGGGGGTTTGGGGGCTTTCTTT. Drawing the rest from reference TRBV7-9 and TRBJ1-1, the complete variable domain is DTGVSQNPRHKITKRGQNVTFRCDPISEHNRLYWYRQTLGQGPEFLTYFQNEAQLEKSRLLSDRFSAERPKGSFSTLEIQRTEQGDSAMYLCASSLYPAGGLGAFFGQGTRLTVV.

This chain links TRBV11-3 with TRBJ2-3; tentatively, D is TRBD2 (5 bases). The CDR3 has 14 residues. V was pared by 5 bases and J by 5 bases, with 14 bases between. Germline assignment: CDR1 SGHNT and CDR2 YENEEA. The CDR3 DNA follows: TGTGCCAGCAGCAAAGAGGTCCGGGAAGATACGCAGTATTTT. This translates into CASSKEVREDTQYF.

This chain links TRBV7-9 with TRBJ2-5; 8 bases agree with TRBD1. Trimming removed 4 bases from V and 6 bases from J; junction bases left unmatched: 10. Germline V gene data show CDR1 as SEHNR and CDR2 as FQNEAQ (reference sequence). CDR3 length: 15 residues. CDR3 protein: CASSSYQGAQKTQYF. The CDR3 coding sequence is TGTGCCAGCAGCTCCTACCAGGGGGCGCAGAAGACCCAGTACTTC.

The V gene is TRBV7-9, the J gene TRBJ2-5, with D perhaps matching TRBD2 (5 bases). V lost 3 bases to trimming and J lost 5 bases, with 7 bases between them. CDR3 size: 12 residues. The V gene's germline CDR1 is SEHNR and CDR2 FQNEAQ (reference sequence). CDR3 DNA sequence: TGTGCCAGCAGCTTGGGAGTGGAGACCCAGTACTTC. The encoded protein is CASSLGVETQYF.

This clone has more than one count but fewer than ten. This CDR3 is CASSLTGVGITEAFF. As DNA, the CDR3 is TGTGCCAGCAGTCTTACAGGGGTGGGAATCACTGAAGCTTTCTTT. V and J are TRBV7-6 and TRBJ1-1; 7 bases align to TRBD1. This CDR3 contains 15 residues. With 6 bases clipped from V and 4 bases from J, the junction kept 11 bases outside the gene matches. Germline-derived CDR1 and CDR2 are SGHVS and FNYEAQ.

This clone has a single count. The chain combines TRBV27 with TRBJ1-1; D unclear. V lost 4 bases to trimming and J lost 5 bases, with 23 bases between them. CDR1 is MNHEY, CDR2 SMNVEV, per germline (reference sequence). The CDR3 has 17 amino acids. The CDR3 sequence: CASSSTPPTWAGTEAFF. DNA for the CDR3: TGTGCCAGCAGTTCCACTCCCCCGACCTGGGCTGGAACTGAAGCTTTCTTT.

This clone appeared a few times. V is TRBV5-1 and J is TRBJ1-4, with 8 bases identical to TRBD1. CDR1 SGHRS and CDR2 YFSETQ come from the germline V gene. With V trimmed by 3 bases and J by 8 bases, 6 bases remained unmatched. The CDR3 spans 14 residues. The CDR3 DNA sequence: TGCGCCAGCAGCTCGGATGACAGGGGAGAAAAACTGTTTTTT. The encoded protein is CASSSDDRGEKLFF.

This CDR3 is CASSRTETYEQYF. The CDR3, as DNA: TGTGCCAGCTCACGGACAGAGACCTACGAGCAGTACTTC. The chain joins TRBV18 to TRBJ2-7, with D possibly matching TRBD1 (6 bases). V was pared by 4 bases and J by 2 bases, with 9 bases between. This CDR3 comprises 13 residues. CDR1 KGHSH and CDR2 LQKENI come from the germline V gene.

The rearrangement links TRBV18 to TRBJ2-7; TRBD1 matches 8 bases. The germline V gene encodes CDR1 KGHSH and CDR2 LQKENI. The CDR3 has 15 residues. With V trimmed by 1 base and J by 6 bases, 8 bases remained unmatched. The CDR3 loop reads CASSPLRGRSGEQYF. The CDR3 DNA sequence: TGTGCCAGCTCACCACTCAGGGGGCGGTCAGGCGAGCAGTACTTC.

The V and J genes are TRBV30 and TRBJ2-1; D is undetermined. V lost 3 bases and J lost 8, with 14 bases in between. The CDR3 runs 13 residues. Germline V gives CDR1 GTSNPN, CDR2 SVGIG (reference sequence). The CDR3 DNA follows: TGTGCCTGGAGGGGCGACCCCGAGTATGAGCAGTTCTTC. Translating gives CAWRGDPEYEQFF.